These 19 T cell receptor beta chains came from one sample sequenced in a study of cytomegalovirus exposure and HLA in healthy donors. The PCR ran on 60 Vbeta and 13 Jbeta primers. Here immunoSEQ multiplex PCR was the method, and the copy in TCRdb shows in-frame clones only, minus some. The sample shows about 170,000 clones, around 80% of them seen only once. The material sequenced was PBMCs. Receptors originate from a female donor in good health and CMV-seronegative.

The gene calls are TRBV4-1 and TRBJ1-1; D not resolved. Trimming stripped 1 base from V and 6 bases from J, with 18 bases between. Germline CDR1 reads MGHRA; CDR2 reads YSYEKL. CDR3 size: 16 residues. The CDR3 here is CASSQVEDPRRAEAFF. CDR3 bases: TGCGCCAGCAGCCAAGTGGAGGACCCGAGACGCGCTGAAGCTTTCTTT.

V gene TRBV6-5 combines with J gene TRBJ2-7; TRBD1 might be the D (6 bases). Germline CDR1 is MNHEY and CDR2 is SVGAGI. V was cut by 2 bases and J by 1 base, with 9 bases left in between. The CDR3 contains 14 residues. Here the CDR3 DNA reads TGTGCCAGCAGTTACGGACAGTCATCCTACGAGCAGTACTTC. It is translated as CASSYGQSSYEQYF.

This clone was seen just once. Other DNA sequences in the sample encode the same CDR3. The V call is TRBV7-2, the J call TRBJ1-3; D possibly corresponds to TRBD1 (5 bases). The germline gives CDR1 SGHTA, CDR2 FQGNSA. The CDR3 has 14 amino acids. The V gene lost 5 bases and the J gene lost 7 bases, with 15 bases spanning the gap. CDR3 nucleotide sequence: TGTGCCAGCAGCCTGGAGGGGAGAGGGAACACCATATATTTT. Translated: CASSLEGRGNTIYF.

The V call is TRBV7-2, the J call TRBJ1-2, with no clear D. Germline-derived CDR1 and CDR2 are SGHTA and FQGNSA. This CDR3 has 13 amino acids. V was cut by 7 bases and J by 2 bases, with 11 bases left in between. The CDR3 sequence: CASNPAGNYGYTF. CDR3 sequence (DNA): TGTGCCAGCAACCCCGCGGGAAACTATGGCTACACCTTC. The whole variable domain, filled in from reference TRBV7-2 and TRBJ1-2, reads GAGVSQSPSNKVTEKGKDVELRCDPISGHTALYWYRQSLGQGLEFLIYFQGNSAPDKSGLPSDRFSAERTGGSVSTLTIQRTQQEDSAVYLCASNPAGNYGYTFGSGTRLTVV.

This clone came up a few times. The chain combines TRBV14 with TRBJ2-1; 10 bases map to TRBD2. V was clipped by 4 bases and J by 0 bases; unmatched bases: 3. CDR1 SGHDN and CDR2 FVKESK come from the germline V gene. This CDR3 contains 16 residues. The DNA of the CDR3 is TGTGCCAGCAGCCGCCCTAGCGGGAGCTCCTACAATGAGCAGTTCTTC. It is translated as CASSRPSGSSYNEQFF.

The V and J genes are TRBV6-1 and TRBJ2-7, with 8 bases matching TRBD2. This CDR3 region has 15 residues. Germline V gives CDR1 MNHNS, CDR2 SASEGT. V shed 1 base and J 2 bases; nucleotides not matched to a gene: 4. The CDR3 loop reads CASSEVGGGTYEQYF. CDR3 DNA: TGTGCCAGCAGTGAAGTCGGGGGGGGTACCTACGAGCAGTACTTC.

J is TRBJ2-5 and V is TRBV7-9; 9 nucleotides align to TRBD1. Judging by the DNA end, TRBJ2-7 fits better; the J call may be wrong. The CDR3 extends over 15 amino acids. The V gene's germline CDR1 is SEHNR and CDR2 FQNEAQ (reference sequence). The CDR3 DNA reads TGTGCCAGCATCCGAGGACAGGGGAGGGCCCACGAGCAGTACTTC. Encoded protein: CASIRGQGRAHEQYF.

The rearrangement uses TRBV4-3 and TRBJ2-7; TRBD2 matches at 12 bases. The germline CDR1 and CDR2 sequences are LGHNA and YSLEER. The length of the CDR3 is 19 residues. V lost 0 bases and J lost 0; bases outside the gene matches: 9. CDR3 coding DNA: TGCGCCAGCAGCCAAGAGAGGACTAGCGGGGTCGATAGCTCCTACGAGCAGTACTTC. As protein: CASSQERTSGVDSSYEQYF.

This clone was observed once. The chain employs TRBV7-9 and TRBJ2-5; tentative D call: TRBD1 (5 bases). The germline V gene encodes CDR1 SEHNR and CDR2 FQNEAQ (reference sequence). V dropped 3 bases and J dropped 7 bases, with 12 bases sitting between them. The CDR3 spans 13 residues. CDR3 sequence (DNA): TGTGCCAGCAGCTTTGGTACAACAGGGACCCAGTACTTC. Residues: CASSFGTTGTQYF.

The chain is built from TRBV30 and TRBJ2-6; TRBD2 matches at 8 bases. Trimming removed 0 bases from V and 3 bases from J; junction bases left unmatched: 4. The CDR3 length is 16 residues. The germline V gene encodes CDR1 GTSNPN and CDR2 SVGIG (reference sequence). CDR3 nucleotides: TGTGCCTGGAGTGTACAAAGCGGGGGTGGGGCCAACGTCCTGACTTTC. As protein: CAWSVQSGGGANVLTF. Complete variable domain (other parts from reference TRBV30 and TRBJ2-6): SQTIHQWPATLVQPVGSPLSLECTVEGTSNPNLYWYRQAAGRGLQLLFYSVGIGQISSEVPQNLSASRPQDRQFILSSKKLLLSDSGFYLCAWSVQSGGGANVLTFGAGSRLTVL.

J is TRBJ1-2 and V is TRBV7-9, with 8 bases fitting TRBD1. After removal of 4 bases from V and 8 bases from J, the junction contained 12 bases not matched to a gene. Germline CDR1 reads SEHNR; CDR2 reads FQNEAQ (reference sequence). The CDR3 runs to 15 residues. CDR3 nucleotides: TGTGCCAGCAGCTACGGCCCCGGACAGGGCGGAGGCTACACCTTC. Translation: CASSYGPGQGGGYTF.

The rearrangement uses TRBV7-2 and TRBJ1-2; 8 bases are shared with TRBD1. This CDR3 is built from 16 residues. CDR1 is SGHTA and CDR2 is FQGNSA in the germline V gene. Losses at the gene ends were 1 base for V and 2 bases for J; bases not matched to a gene: 6. The CDR3 DNA reads as TGTGCCAGCAGCTTAGGGCAGGGGGCTCAAAACTATGGCTACACCTTC. As protein: CASSLGQGAQNYGYTF.

The chain uses TRBV7-6 and TRBJ1-2; 8 bases align to TRBD1. Germline assignment: CDR1 SGHVS and CDR2 FNYEAQ. V was pared by 5 bases and J by 3 bases, with 8 bases of the junction left unmatched. This CDR3 comprises 15 residues. The CDR3 DNA follows: TGTGCCAGCAGCGAGACGACAGGGGCCCACTATGGCTACACCTTC. It is translated as CASSETTGAHYGYTF.

With respect to this clone: A junction end diverges from the germline sequence, so it may reflect a read error. The chain has TRBV5-4 and TRBJ2-6, with a possible D match to TRBD1 (5 bases). The CDR3 has 15 residues. Germline CDR1 reads SGHNT; CDR2 reads YYREEE (reference sequence). The CDR3: CASSHKGSGANGLTF. CDR3 nucleotides: TGTGCCAGCAGCCATAAGGGCTCTGGGGCCAACGGCCTGACTTTC. The whole variable domain, remainder taken from reference TRBV5-4 and TRBJ2-6, is ETGVTQSPTHLIKTRGQQVTLRCSSQSGHNTVSWYQQALGQGPQFIFQYYREEENGRGNFPPRFSGLQFPNYSSELNVNALELDDSALYLCASSHKGSGANGLTFGAGSRLTVL.

This clone was detected once. This chain links TRBV28 with TRBJ1-2; D remains unclear. Germline V lookup: CDR1 MDHEN, CDR2 SYDVKM. The V and J ends lost 4 bases and 9 bases respectively, with 9 bases between them. This CDR3 region has 11 residues. The CDR3 DNA follows: TGTGCCAGCAGTTCGGCGGGAAGCTACACCTTC. Encoded protein: CASSSAGSYTF.

The chain combines TRBV28 with TRBJ2-7, with 13 positions matching TRBD2. Germline loops: CDR1 MDHEN, CDR2 SYDVKM. The CDR3 extends over 16 amino acids. Trimming took 6 bases from V and 4 from J; bases not matched to a gene: 9. CDR3 sequence reads: CASRTSGRTSAYEQYF. The CDR3, as DNA: TGTGCCAGCAGGACTAGCGGGAGGACTTCGGCGTACGAGCAGTACTTC.

The gene calls are TRBV19 and TRBJ2-7, with 9 bases matching TRBD1. The germline V gene encodes CDR1 LNHDA and CDR2 SQIVND (reference sequence). Losses at the gene ends were 5 bases for V and 6 bases for J; bases not matched to a gene: 11. This CDR3 region has 15 residues. The CDR3 DNA is TGTGCCAGTAGTGTGGCCGGGACAGGGCTCCCCGAGCAGTACTTC. Its translation is CASSVAGTGLPEQYF. The variable domain in full, with the rest retrieved from reference TRBV19 and TRBJ2-7, is DGGITQSPKYLFRKEGQNVTLSCEQNLNHDAMYWYRQDPGQGLRLIYYSQIVNDFQKGDIAEGYSVSREKKESFPLTVTSAQKNPTAFYLCASSVAGTGLPEQYFGPGTRLTVT.

The genes are TRBV4-1 and TRBJ1-4; TRBD1 matches at 10 bases. From germline, CDR1 is MGHRA and CDR2 YSYEKL. The V segment lost 1 base and the J segment 5 bases; nucleotides outside the gene matches: 10. The CDR3 runs to 18 residues. This CDR3 reads CASSQGRATGQGNEKLFF. The CDR3 bases are TGCGCCAGCAGCCAAGGAAGAGCGACGGGACAGGGGAATGAAAAACTGTTTTTT.

The J gene is TRBJ1-1, the V gene TRBV2, with TRBD1 as a possible D gene (5 bases). The CDR3 runs to 13 residues. Germline CDR1 SNHLY, CDR2 FYNNEI. Trimming took 8 bases from V and 0 from J, leaving 10 bases between them. The chain's CDR3 is CASLREMNTEAFF. The CDR3 bases are TGTGCCAGCCTCAGGGAAATGAACACTGAAGCTTTCTTT.